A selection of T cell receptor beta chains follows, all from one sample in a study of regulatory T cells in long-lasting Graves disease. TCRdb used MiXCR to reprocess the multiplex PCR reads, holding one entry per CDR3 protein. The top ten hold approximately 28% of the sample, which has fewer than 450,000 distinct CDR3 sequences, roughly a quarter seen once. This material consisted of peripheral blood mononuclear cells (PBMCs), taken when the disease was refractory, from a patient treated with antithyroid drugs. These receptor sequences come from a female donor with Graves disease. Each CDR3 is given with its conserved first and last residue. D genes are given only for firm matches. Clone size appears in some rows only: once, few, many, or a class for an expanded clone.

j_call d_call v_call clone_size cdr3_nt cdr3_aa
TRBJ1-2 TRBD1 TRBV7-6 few TGTGCCAGCAGCCCCACACCGGGACAGGGGTATGGCTACACCTTC CASSPTPGQGYGYTF
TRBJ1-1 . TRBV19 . TGTGCCAGTAGTATTGTTCAGGGGCTAGGTAACACTGAAGCTTTCTTT CASSIVQGLGNTEAFF
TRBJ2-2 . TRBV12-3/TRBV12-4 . TGTGCCAGCAGGGTCCCGACAGTCACCGGGGAGCTGTTTTTT CASRVPTVTGELFF
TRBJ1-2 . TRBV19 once TGTGCCAGTAGTATTGAGGACAGCCACTATGGCTACACCTTC CASSIEDSHYGYTF
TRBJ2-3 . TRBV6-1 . TGTGCCAGCAGTGGGGACGGGAGAGGAACAGATACGCAGTATTTT CASSGDGRGTDTQYF
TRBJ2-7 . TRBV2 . TGTGCCAGCACGCTTCAGCGTGCCTACGAGCAGTACTTC CASTLQRAYEQYF
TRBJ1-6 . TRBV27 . TGTGCCAGCAGTCATCGGGACCGAGGACCCCTCCACTTT CASSHRDRGPLHF
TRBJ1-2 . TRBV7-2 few TGTGCCAGCATTTCATCCGTAGGGGACTATGGCTACACCTTC CASISSVGDYGYTF
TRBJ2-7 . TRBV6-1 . TGTGCCAGCACTCCAACCGGCCTGTTGGGATACGAGCAGTACTTC CASTPTGLLGYEQYF
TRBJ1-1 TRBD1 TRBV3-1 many TGTGCCAGCAGCCGGGACAGCTATCCCACTGAAGCTTTCTTT CASSRDSYPTEAFF
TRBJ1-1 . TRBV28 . TGTGCCAGCAGTTCTCTCGAGGCGGGGGGAACTGAAGCTTTCTTT CASSSLEAGGTEAFF
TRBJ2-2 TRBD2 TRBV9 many TGTGCCAGCAGCGTAGGTAGCGGGAGGAACACCGGGGAGCTGTTTTTT CASSVGSGRNTGELFF
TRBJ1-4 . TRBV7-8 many TGTGCCAGCAGCTTAGGAGGGTTCCCTGATGAAAAACTGTTTTTT CASSLGGFPDEKLFF
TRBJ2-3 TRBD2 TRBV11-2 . TGTGCCAGCAGCCCCGGACTAGCGGGAGGGCCGACAGATACGCAGTATTTT CASSPGLAGGPTDTQYF
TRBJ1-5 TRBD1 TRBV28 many TGTGCCAGCAGCCTAGGGGGCCGTAGCAATCAGCCCCAGCATTTT CASSLGGRSNQPQHF
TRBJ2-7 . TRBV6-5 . TGTGCCAGCATGGCGGGCTACGAGCAGTACTTC CASMAGYEQYF
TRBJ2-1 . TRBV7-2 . TGTGCCAGCAGCAAGTGGGGGACATCAGACAATGAGCAGCTCTTC CASSKWGTSDNEQLF
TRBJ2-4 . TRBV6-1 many TGTGCCAGCAGCCCACCCGGGGAAAACTTCAAAAACATTCAGTACTTC CASSPPGENFKNIQYF
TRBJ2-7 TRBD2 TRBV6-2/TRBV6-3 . TGTGCCAGCAGTTACGACCTTCGCGGGAGTGGCTACGAGCAGTACTTC CASSYDLRGSGYEQYF
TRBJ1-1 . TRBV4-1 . TGCGCCAGCAGCCTCGGGGGTTCGAACCTTCCCTTGTCTGAAGCTTTCTTT CASSLGGSNLPLSEAFF
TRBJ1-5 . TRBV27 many TGTGCCAGCAGTGCCGGGCCCACCCGGACCCAGCATTTT CASSAGPTRTQHF
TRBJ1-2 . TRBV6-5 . TGTGCCAGCAGTTACTCGGGGAGCTATGGCTACACCTTC CASSYSGSYGYTF
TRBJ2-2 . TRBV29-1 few TGCAGCGTTGAACGCGGGACAGTTCACACCGGGGAGCTGTTTTTT CSVERGTVHTGELFF
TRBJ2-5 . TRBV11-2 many TGTGCCAGCACCAATTTAGAGACCCAGTACTTC CASTNLETQYF
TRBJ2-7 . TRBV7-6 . TGTGCCAGCAGCTCCGAGCGTGATTCCTACGAGCAGTACTTC CASSSERDSYEQYF
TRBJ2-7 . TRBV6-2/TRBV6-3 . TGTGCCAGCAGGGGGGACGGCTACGAGCAGTACTTC CASRGDGYEQYF
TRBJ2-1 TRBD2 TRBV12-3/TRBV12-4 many TGTGCCAGCAGTTTCGGCGGGAGTAGCTCCTACAATGAGCAGTTCTTC CASSFGGSSSYNEQFF
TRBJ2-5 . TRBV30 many TGTGCCTGGAGTCCCTCCGTCGGGACCCAGTACTTC CAWSPSVGTQYF